What follows are 26 T cell receptor beta chains derived from one specimen sequenced in a study of blood T cells in healthy people across ages. Primers used in a second PCR of roughly 6 to 11 cycles were a sample-barcoded 5' primer and a J-beta primer mix. TCRdb ran MiXCR on the 5' RACE reads and lists one entry per CDR3 protein. The sample includes some 1.5 million distinct CDR3 sequences, 28% of them seen just once. What was sequenced was blood. These receptors were obtained from a woman aged 25 to 39 in good health.

This clonotype came up many times. CDR3 DNA: TGTGCCAGCACCAGACTAGCGGGGAACCAAGAGACCCAGTACTTC. Translation gives CASTRLAGNQETQYF. V and J are TRBV6-6 and TRBJ2-5, with 11 bases identical to TRBD2. The J segment lost 0 bases and the V segment lost 7 bases, leaving 4 bases of the junction unmatched. CDR1 MNHNY and CDR2 SVGAGI come from the germline V gene (reference sequence). This CDR3 region has 15 residues.

The CDR3 sequence is CASSKGQVGYTF. CDR3 bases: TGTGCCAGCAGCAAGGGACAGGTCGGCTACACCTTC. This rearrangement joins TRBV7-2 to TRBJ1-2; 8 nucleotides align to TRBD1. Trimming cost V 5 bases and J 8 bases; bases outside gene matches: 4. This CDR3 is built from 12 residues. CDR1 and CDR2 (germline): SGHTA, FQGNSA.

This clonotype was counted only a few times. One end of the junction is discordant with germline, which a read error may explain. The chain uses TRBV12-3 or TRBV12-4 and TRBJ1-5; 11 bases align to TRBD1. The CDR3 length is 16 residues. CDR3 sequence reads: CAGSLSGQGAGQPQHF. As DNA, the CDR3 is TGTGCCGGCAGTTTAAGCGGACAGGGGGCTGGTCAGCCCCAGCATTTT.

As for this clonotype: Sequence at one end of the junction differs from germline and may be a read error. The chain recombines TRBV24-1 with TRBJ2-1; 10 nucleotides agree with TRBD2. Germline lookup yields CDR1 KGHDR and CDR2 SFDVKD. The CDR3 totals 19 residues. The CDR3: CATSDKREGRMESYNAQFF. CDR3 coding DNA: TGTGCCACCAGTGATAAGCGGGAGGGCCGTATGGAGTCCTACAATGCGCAGTTCTTC.

This clonotype was seen at least ten times. The chain employs TRBV18 and TRBJ2-3, with TRBD2 matching over 11 bases. Trimming at V came to 8 bases and at J to 0 bases, leaving 7 bases not matched to a gene. CDR3 length: 16 amino acids. Germline assignment: CDR1 KGHSH and CDR2 LQKENI. In DNA, the CDR3 is TGTGCCAGCAGCCCACGGACTAGCGGGAGCACAGATACGCAGTATTTT. Protein: CASSPRTSGSTDTQYF.

The CDR3 DNA reads as TGCAGTGCTACCTCTGAGGGAAGCAAGTCACCCCTCCACTTT. This codes for CSATSEGSKSPLHF. V is TRBV20-1 and J is TRBJ1-6; unclear D gene. The CDR3 has 14 residues. V lost 4 bases and J lost 10, with 17 bases in between. CDR1 DFQATT and CDR2 SNEGSKA come from the germline V gene (reference sequence).

This clonotype was observed many times. The chain carries TRBV7-9 and TRBJ2-1; 11 nucleotides line up with TRBD2. After removal of 4 bases from V and 9 bases from J, the junction contained 8 bases not matched to a gene. Germline lookup yields CDR1 SEHNR and CDR2 FQNEAQ (reference sequence). The CDR3 totals 15 residues. This CDR3 reads CASSSLAGAVGEQFF. The CDR3 DNA sequence: TGTGCCAGCAGCTCACTAGCGGGAGCCGTAGGTGAGCAGTTCTTC.

As concerns this clonotype: A single base separates this from a much larger clone, so it may be a read error. The gene calls are TRBV6-1 and TRBJ2-6; the D is unclear. The V and J ends lost 2 bases and 3 bases respectively, with 8 bases between them. Germline V CDR1 and CDR2: MNHNS, SASEGT. The CDR3 runs 15 residues. The CDR3 DNA reads TGTGCCAGCAGTGAAAGGTGGGATGGGGCCAACGTCCTGACTTTC. Translation gives CASSERWDGANVLTF.

There are a few counts of this clonotype. The V call is TRBV28, the J call TRBJ1-5, with a tentative D call TRBD1 (6 bases). CDR3 length: 14 residues. Trimming removed 8 bases from V and 4 bases from J, with 15 bases in between. CDR1 is MDHEN, CDR2 SYDVKM, per germline. CDR3 loop: CASSKGRGNQPQHF. The CDR3 bases are TGTGCCAGCTCGAAGGGGAGGGGGAATCAGCCCCAGCATTTT.

Many counts were recorded for this clonotype. The V and J genes are TRBV4-2 and TRBJ1-2; D gene uncertain. The germline V and J ends were trimmed by 0 bases and 4 bases, with 9 bases remaining between them. Germline values: CDR1 LGHNA, CDR2 YNFKEQ. This CDR3 is built from 14 residues. CDR3 sequence: CASSQDIVGYGYTF. The CDR3 nucleotides read TGTGCCAGCAGCCAAGATATAGTGGGCTATGGCTACACCTTC.

This clonotype was counted a single time. The chain joins TRBV20-1 to TRBJ2-2, with TRBD2 as a possible D gene (6 bases). Per germline, CDR1 DFQATT and CDR2 SNEGSKA (reference sequence). V was pared by 0 bases and J by 3 bases, with 8 bases between. The CDR3 spans 14 residues. CDR3 DNA sequence: TGCAGTGCTAGAGAGGGCGGGGACACCGGGGAGCTGTTTTTT. It is translated as CSAREGGDTGELFF.

Ten or more counts support this clonotype. This chain joins TRBV7-2 and TRBJ2-7; D ambiguous. Germline V CDR1 and CDR2: SGHTA, FQGNSA. The CDR3 is 12 residues long. V lost 7 bases to trimming and J lost 6 bases, with 13 bases between them. DNA of the CDR3: TGTGCCAGCACTGATTCCTCTCGCGAGCAGTACTTC. Translating gives CASTDSSREQYF.

This clonotype has ten or more counts. The V call is TRBV20-1, the J call TRBJ2-7, with 13 nucleotides matching TRBD2. Germline values: CDR1 DFQATT, CDR2 SNEGSKA (reference sequence). CDR3 length equals 14 residues. J lost 6 bases, V lost 6 bases, and 8 bases had no gene match. Here the CDR3 DNA reads TGCAGTGCGGAGATAGGACTAGCGGGAGTCGAGCAGTACTTC. Translating it yields CSAEIGLAGVEQYF.

The V gene is TRBV3-1, the J gene TRBJ1-2; D remains unclear. Germline loops: CDR1 LGHDT, CDR2 YNNKEL (reference sequence). Trimming left V 3 bases short and J 4 bases short, with 12 bases between. The CDR3 has 14 amino acids. In DNA form, the CDR3 reads TGTGCCAGCAGCCAGGGGTGGCTCGGCTATGGCTACACCTTC. It yields the protein CASSQGWLGYGYTF.

Ten or more counts support this clonotype. The chain is built from TRBV5-6 and TRBJ2-5, with TRBD1 matching 8 bases. Looked up from germline, CDR1 is SGHDT and CDR2 is YYEEEE. V dropped 1 base and J dropped 4; count of bases not matched to a gene: 6. This CDR3 is 15 amino acids long. The CDR3 region has the DNA TGTGCCAGCAGCTTGCCACAGGGGGTAGGAGAGACCCAGTACTTC. Translation: CASSLPQGVGETQYF.

This clonotype was seen at least ten times. The V call is TRBV5-5, the J call TRBJ2-7; tentatively, D is TRBD1 (6 bases). The V and J ends lost 2 bases and 3 bases respectively, with 12 bases between them. From germline, CDR1 is SGHKS and CDR2 YYEKEE (reference sequence). This CDR3 is 14 amino acids long. The CDR3 is CASSFPGTIYEQYF. CDR3 bases: TGTGCCAGCAGCTTCCCTGGGACAATCTACGAGCAGTACTTC.

This clonotype has only a few counts. V is TRBV5-1 and J is TRBJ2-5; a possible D gene is TRBD2 (5 bases). Per germline, CDR1 SGHRS and CDR2 YFSETQ. CDR3 length: 13 amino acids. Trimming pared 4 bases from V and 5 bases from J, leaving 12 bases between. This chain's CDR3 is CASSLRLYETQYF. The CDR3 DNA is TGCGCCAGCAGCCTAAGACTATATGAGACCCAGTACTTC. The whole variable domain, filled in from reference TRBV5-1 and TRBJ2-5, reads KAGVTQTPRYLIKTRGQQVTLSCSPISGHRSVSWYQQTPGQGLQFLFEYFSETQRNKGNFPGRFSGRQFSNSRSEMNVSTLELGDSALYLCASSLRLYETQYFGPGTRLLVL.

The V and J genes are TRBV12-5 and TRBJ2-1, with 12 bases fitting TRBD2. Germline V gives CDR1 LGHNT, CDR2 FRNRAP. CDR3 length equals 16 residues. The trim removed 1 base at V and 11 bases at J, leaving 9 bases unmatched. Written as DNA, the CDR3 is TGTGCTAGTGGTTTGGGACCGGAGACTAGCGGGGGAAAGCAGTTCTTC. Translated, it gives CASGLGPETSGGKQFF.

V gene TRBV29-1 combines with J gene TRBJ1-1; D is uncertain. V was cut by 1 base and J by 1 base, with 4 bases left in between. Germline lookup yields CDR1 SQVTM and CDR2 ANQGSEA. The CDR3 spans 12 residues. CDR3 region: CSVEGANTEAFF. CDR3 bases: TGCAGCGTTGAAGGTGCGAACACTGAAGCTTTCTTT.

The rearrangement links TRBV3-1 to TRBJ2-5; 7 bases map to TRBD1. This CDR3 has 15 residues. From germline, CDR1 is LGHDT and CDR2 YNNKEL (reference sequence). V lost 4 bases and J lost 3; bases outside the gene matches: 8. CDR3 amino acids: CASSRGGRGEETQYF. The CDR3 DNA follows: TGTGCCAGCAGCCGAGGGGGCAGGGGAGAAGAGACCCAGTACTTC.

A few counts support this clonotype. The rearrangement joins TRBV5-1 to TRBJ2-5, with 8 positions matching TRBD1. Germline CDR1 and CDR2: SGHRS and YFSETQ. The CDR3 is 16 amino acids. With V trimmed by 1 base and J by 2 bases, 7 bases remained unmatched. CDR3 nucleotides: TGCGCCAGCAGCTTGTCGGGACAGGTGCTACAAGAGACCCAGTACTTC. Its translation is CASSLSGQVLQETQYF.

This clonotype was counted ten times or more. The chain is built from TRBV10-3 and TRBJ2-7; 10 bases align to TRBD2. This CDR3 is 15 amino acids long. Looked up from germline, CDR1 is ENHRY and CDR2 is SYGVKD. Germline trimming cut 8 bases from V and 6 bases from J; bases unmatched to any gene: 13. CDR3 in amino acids: CAIGTGTSEFGEQYF. The DNA for the CDR3 is TGTGCCATCGGGACCGGGACTAGCGAATTCGGCGAGCAGTACTTC.

This clonotype has at least ten counts. The gene calls are TRBV5-8 and TRBJ2-4; D remains ambiguous. Between the trimmed V and J ends, which lost 4 bases and 0 bases, there was a span of 14 bases. The CDR3 is 16 amino acids. The germline V gene encodes CDR1 SGHTS and CDR2 YDEGEE. CDR3 residues: CASSHGNPLAKNIQYF. The CDR3 coding sequence is TGTGCCAGCAGCCACGGAAATCCGTTAGCCAAAAACATTCAGTACTTC.

The rearrangement joins TRBV28 to TRBJ2-7; TRBD2 is a possible D gene (6 bases). V gave up 7 bases and J gave up 5 bases, with 21 bases separating them. The germline gives CDR1 MDHEN, CDR2 SYDVKM. The CDR3 contains 15 residues. The CDR3 DNA reads TGTGCCAGCACCCTGCGGGGAGCCGGGAACAACGAGCAGTACTTC. This translates into CASTLRGAGNNEQYF.

A word on this clonotype: A much larger clone lies a single base off, so this may be a read error. The chain combines TRBV2 with TRBJ2-5; tentative D call: TRBD2 (5 bases). The CDR3 sequence is 11 residues long. Germline V gene data show CDR1 as SNHLY and CDR2 as FYNNEI. The CDR3 spells CAGRLQETQYF. The DNA of the CDR3 is TGTGCCGGCAGACTACAAGAGACCCAGTACTTC.

The chain joins TRBV2 to TRBJ2-3; 10 nucleotides align to TRBD2. After removal of 6 bases from V and 4 bases from J, the junction contained 10 bases not matched to a gene. This CDR3 has 16 amino acids. Germline values: CDR1 SNHLY, CDR2 FYNNEI. CDR3 bases: TGTGCCAGCAGCGATACTAGCGGGATTGGTGCAGATACGCAGTATTTT. The encoded protein is CASSDTSGIGADTQYF.